Listed below are T cell receptor beta chains from one sample, sequenced in a study of vaccination effects on CD4 cells after COVID-19. Their specific antigens are unknown. The method was immunoSEQ multiplex PCR; TCRdb's version includes in-frame clones alone and lacks a portion of them. The repertoire includes about 66,000 clones, less than 80% of them detected once, and about 2.5% sits in the top ten. Sequences were derived from CD4+ T cells from PBMCs cultured without peptide, sampled after COVID-19 vaccination. These receptors came from a human donor who received a COVID-19 vaccine. Each CDR3 is given with its conserved first and last residue. The order of the fields is CDR3 length, D gene, V gene, clone size, J gene, CDR3 protein, CDR3 DNA. The D gene is left open where the match is weak. Clone size, where shown, is once, few, many, or a class for clones that have expanded.

length: 15
D: NA
V: TRBV2
size: NA
J: TRBJ2-1
CDR3: CASSEFDPAYNEQFF
DNA: TGTGCCAGCAGTGAATTTGACCCAGCATACAATGAGCAGTTCTTC

length: 12
D: NA
V: TRBV30
size: few
J: TRBJ1-1
CDR3: CAWDNLNTEAFF
DNA: TGTGCCTGGGACAACCTGAACACTGAAGCTTTCTTT

length: 15
D: TRBD2
V: TRBV6-6
size: NA
J: TRBJ2-1
CDR3: CASSRLAGGYNEQFF
DNA: TGTGCCAGCAGCCGACTAGCGGGGGGGTATAATGAGCAGTTCTTC

length: 15
D: NA
V: TRBV7-2
size: NA
J: TRBJ1-2
CDR3: CASSLGWHSKDGYTF
DNA: TGTGCCAGCAGCTTAGGCTGGCACTCTAAGGATGGCTACACCTTC

length: 15
D: NA
V: TRBV2
size: NA
J: TRBJ1-5
CDR3: CASSDPRVSNQPQHF
DNA: TGTGCCAGCAGTGACCCCCGGGTAAGCAATCAGCCCCAGCATTTT

length: 13
D: NA
V: TRBV7-8
size: NA
J: TRBJ2-1
CDR3: CASSSPGRNEQFF
DNA: TGTGCCAGCAGCTCCCCGGGAAGGAATGAGCAGTTCTTC

length: 13
D: NA
V: TRBV5-6
size: NA
J: TRBJ2-1
CDR3: CASSLEGGNEQFF
DNA: TGTGCCAGCAGCTTGGAGGGCGGCAATGAGCAGTTCTTC

length: 14
D: NA
V: TRBV19
size: few
J: TRBJ1-3
CDR3: CASSIGLSGNTIYF
DNA: TGTGCCAGTAGTATCGGCCTCTCTGGAAACACCATATATTTT

length: 17
D: TRBD1
V: TRBV27
size: NA
J: TRBJ1-5
CDR3: CASSTRTGHDSNQPQHF
DNA: TGTGCCAGCAGTACCCGGACAGGTCATGACAGCAATCAGCCCCAGCATTTT

length: 15
D: TRBD1
V: TRBV14
size: NA
J: TRBJ1-2
CDR3: CASSISRDSTYGYTF
DNA: TGTGCCAGCAGCATTAGCCGGGACAGCACCTATGGCTACACCTTC

length: 15
D: NA
V: TRBV27
size: NA
J: TRBJ1-5
CDR3: CASSFPQGGNQPQHF
DNA: TGTGCCAGCAGTTTTCCACAGGGTGGCAATCAGCCCCAGCATTTT

length: 18
D: NA
V: TRBV6-1
size: NA
J: TRBJ2-6
CDR3: CASSDKRNSYSGANVLTF
DNA: TGTGCCAGCAGTGATAAGAGGAACTCCTACTCTGGGGCCAACGTCCTGACTTTC

length: 14
D: TRBD1
V: TRBV5-1
size: NA
J: TRBJ2-3
CDR3: CASSSGTGEDTQYF
DNA: TGCGCCAGCAGTTCCGGGACAGGGGAAGATACGCAGTATTTT

length: 13
D: NA
V: TRBV2
size: few
J: TRBJ1-6
CDR3: CASSEWGQSPLHF
DNA: TGTGCCAGCAGTGAATGGGGGCAATCACCCCTCCACTTT

length: 13
D: NA
V: TRBV2
size: NA
J: TRBJ1-1
CDR3: CASKSSGNTEAFF
DNA: TGTGCCAGCAAGTCGAGTGGGAACACTGAAGCTTTCTTT

length: 14
D: NA
V: TRBV2
size: NA
J: TRBJ2-4
CDR3: CASSELWDVNIQYF
DNA: TGTGCCAGCAGTGAACTTTGGGACGTAAACATTCAGTACTTC

length: 13
D: NA
V: TRBV4-3
size: NA
J: TRBJ2-5
CDR3: CASSPGVRETQYF
DNA: TGCGCCAGCAGCCCCGGGGTCAGGGAGACCCAGTACTTC

length: 12
D: NA
V: TRBV29-1
size: NA
J: TRBJ1-2
CDR3: CSVEQTTSGYTF
DNA: TGCAGCGTTGAACAGACCACTAGTGGCTACACCTTC

length: 17
D: NA
V: TRBV24-1
size: NA
J: TRBJ2-1
CDR3: CATSAPPRAGTYNEQFF
DNA: TGTGCCACCAGTGCTCCCCCAAGGGCGGGGACCTACAATGAGCAGTTCTTC

length: 18
D: TRBD1
V: TRBV6-1
size: NA
J: TRBJ2-4
CDR3: CASSETRQGVNDKNIQYF
DNA: TGTGCCAGCAGTGAAACGCGACAGGGAGTGAACGACAAAAACATTCAGTACTTC

length: 12
D: NA
V: TRBV2
size: NA
J: TRBJ1-6
CDR3: CASSETDSPLHF
DNA: TGTGCCAGCAGTGAAACAGATTCACCCCTCCACTTT

length: 15
D: TRBD2
V: TRBV5-1
size: NA
J: TRBJ2-1
CDR3: CASSLSLAGRNEQFF
DNA: TGCGCCAGCAGCTTGAGTCTAGCGGGCCGCAATGAGCAGTTCTTC